What follows are 24 T cell receptor beta chains derived from one specimen sequenced in a study of blood T cells in healthy people across ages. The second PCR ran roughly 6 to 11 cycles with a sample-barcoded 5' primer and J-beta primers. TCRdb called the 5' RACE reads again in MiXCR, with one record for every CDR3 protein. The repertoire has 1.8 million or so distinct CDR3 sequences, about two fifths of them found once; the top ten carry under 30%. The sequenced sample consisted of blood. The receptors shown here come from a human donor in good health.

This clonotype was observed a single time. The chain combines TRBV28 with TRBJ2-2, with D perhaps TRBD1 (6 bases). Trimming took off 8 bases at V and 5 bases at J, with 12 bases between the two ends. The germline gives CDR1 MDHEN, CDR2 SYDVKM. The CDR3 runs 13 residues. CDR3 loop: CASGAGQTGELFF. CDR3 DNA sequence: TGTGCCAGCGGGGCAGGACAGACCGGGGAGCTGTTTTTT.

The chain employs TRBV12-3 or TRBV12-4 and TRBJ2-3; a weak D match, TRBD1 (6 bases). The CDR3 loop spans 13 amino acids. Trimming pared 6 bases from V and 4 bases from J, leaving 11 bases between. CDR3: CASSTGTPDTQYF. In DNA form, the CDR3 reads TGTGCCAGCAGCACAGGGACCCCAGATACGCAGTATTTT.

The chain joins TRBV21-1 to TRBJ2-5; the DNA was not compared with TRBD1, the D call given in the table. TRBV21-1 is flagged as a pseudogene. The CDR3 totals 18 residues. The CDR3 region has the DNA TGTGCCAGCAGCAAGAGGGTACGGTGGGGGACAGATCAAGAGACCCAGTACTTC. This translates into CASSKRVRWGTDQETQYF.

This clonotype has more than one count but fewer than ten. This chain uses TRBV4-3 with TRBJ2-5, with D possibly TRBD2 on 5 matching bases. Germline values: CDR1 LGHNA, CDR2 YSLEER. Trimming removed 1 base at V and 3 bases at J, with 9 bases between. The CDR3 has 14 amino acids. CDR3 protein: CASSQVPGEETQYF. The CDR3 region has the DNA TGCGCCAGCAGCCAAGTACCCGGGGAAGAGACCCAGTACTTC.

Regarding this clonotype: The limits of the CDR3 on the DNA are not certain, so only TCRdb's listed CDR3 is given. The chain has TRBV11-1 and TRBJ2-7; the table gives TRBD1 as D, unverified against the DNA. Both ends counted, the CDR3 spans 21 residues. Germline CDR1 is SGHAT and CDR2 is FQDESV (reference sequence). CDR3 loop: CASTPTSVPAPHDRSAYEQYF.

The sample holds a few counts of this clonotype. The gene calls are TRBV25-1 and TRBJ2-3, with D uncertain. Looked up from germline, CDR1 is MGHDK and CDR2 is SYGVNS. Trimming cost V 7 bases and J 5 bases, with 13 bases left between them. The length of the CDR3 is 13 residues. The CDR3 region is CASTPDMGDTQYF. For the CDR3, the DNA is TGTGCCAGCACCCCCGATATGGGAGATACGCAGTATTTT.

The rearrangement links TRBV20-1 to TRBJ2-1; 8 nucleotides line up with TRBD2. The CDR3 has 14 residues. Germline V gene sequence: CDR1 DFQATT, CDR2 SNEGSKA (reference sequence). The V segment lost 5 bases and the J segment 0 bases; nucleotides outside the gene matches: 3. The CDR3 loop reads CSAGGGRSYNEQFF. In DNA form, the CDR3 reads TGCAGTGCTGGCGGGGGGCGCTCCTACAATGAGCAGTTCTTC.

This clonotype was detected ten times or more. A junction end diverges from the germline sequence, so it may reflect a read error. This rearrangement joins TRBV7-2 to TRBJ2-7; 10 nucleotides match TRBD1. From germline, CDR1 is SGHTA and CDR2 FQGNSA. CDR3 length equals 15 residues. The CDR3 DNA is TGCGCCAGCAGCCCCCGGACAGGGGGTCCCTACGAGCAGTACTTC. Protein sequence: CASSPRTGGPYEQYF.

V gene TRBV11-2 combines with J gene TRBJ1-3; no definite D call. The germline CDR1 and CDR2 sequences are SGHAT and FQNNGV. CDR3 length: 17 amino acids. V was trimmed by 5 bases and J by 4 bases, leaving 21 bases between them. The CDR3 DNA sequence: TGTGCCAGCAGCGCTCGCCTGGGCACGATAATGGGAAACACCATATATTTT. Translating it yields CASSARLGTIMGNTIYF.

The rearrangement uses TRBV6-2 or TRBV6-3 and TRBJ2-3, with a weak D call TRBD2 (6 bases). The length of the CDR3 is 17 residues. Trimming removed 6 bases from V and 0 bases from J, with 19 bases in between. Per germline, CDR1 MNHEY and CDR2 SVGEGT. In DNA form, the CDR3 reads TGTGCCAGCAGCCCGAGGTGGGGGGACCCTAGCACAGATACGCAGTATTTT. Amino acids: CASSPRWGDPSTDTQYF.

This chain links TRBV9 with TRBJ1-2; D gene uncertain. The V end was cut by 0 bases, the J end by 8 bases, with 11 bases between. Germline V CDR1 and CDR2: SGDLS, YYNGEE. The CDR3 runs 13 residues. CDR3 amino acids: CASSVEPWRGYTF. The CDR3 region has the DNA TGTGCCAGCAGCGTAGAACCGTGGAGAGGCTACACCTTC.

This chain uses TRBV5-1 with TRBJ2-7, with TRBD2 identical over 11 bases. V shed 5 bases and J 7 bases; nucleotides not matched to a gene: 17. The CDR3 runs 17 residues. CDR1 and CDR2 from the germline V gene are SGHRS and YFSETQ. CDR3 DNA: TGCGCCAGCAGTCCCGACACCACGGGACTAGCGGTTGGGGAGCAGTACTTC. It specifies CASSPDTTGLAVGEQYF.

This clonotype was seen a handful of times. In DNA, the CDR3 is TGTGCCAGCAGTTTATACGGGACAGGGGTTGAAAAACTGTTTTTT. Its protein product is CASSLYGTGVEKLFF. The chain is built from TRBV12-3 or TRBV12-4 and TRBJ1-4, with TRBD1 matching 10 bases. The trim removed 2 bases at V and 7 bases at J, leaving 4 bases unmatched. CDR3 length equals 15 residues.

This clonotype was seen a few times. CDR3 in amino acids: CASSQEGHSYEQYF. The CDR3 DNA follows: TGCGCCAGCAGCCAAGAAGGGCACTCCTACGAGCAGTACTTC. The chain recombines TRBV4-1 with TRBJ2-7; D is uncertain. The CDR3 runs 14 residues. The V end lost 0 bases, the J end lost 0 bases, and 6 bases lay between the germline ends. Germline CDR1 MGHRA, CDR2 YSYEKL.

This chain uses TRBV6-2 or TRBV6-3 with TRBJ2-5; maybe TRBD2 (7 bases). The CDR3 is 17 amino acids. Germline V gene sequence: CDR1 MNHEY, CDR2 SVGEGT. Trimming removed 7 bases at V and 0 bases at J, with 21 bases between. The CDR3 region has the DNA TGTGCCAGCAACCACAGACGGGGGGCAATCTACCAAGAGACCCAGTACTTC. This gives the protein CASNHRRGAIYQETQYF.

Only a few counts were recorded for this clonotype. In nucleotides, the CDR3 is TGCAGTGCTAGAGGAGTAGGTGACGAGCAGTACTTC. Its protein product is CSARGVGDEQYF. This chain uses TRBV20-1 with TRBJ2-7, with D hard to call. CDR1 and CDR2 (germline): DFQATT, SNEGSKA (reference sequence). This CDR3 has 12 amino acids. Between the trimmed V and J ends, which lost 1 base and 5 bases, there was a span of 9 bases.

This clonotype was seen more than once but under ten times. The gene calls are TRBV3-1 and TRBJ1-2, with D tentatively TRBD1 (6 bases). Germline CDR1 LGHDT, CDR2 YNNKEL (reference sequence). The CDR3 covers 16 residues. V lost 4 bases, J lost 3 bases, and 18 bases lay in between. The CDR3 loop is CASSLTPGESDYGYTF. DNA for the CDR3: TGTGCCAGCAGCCTCACACCAGGGGAGAGCGACTATGGCTACACCTTC.

This chain joins TRBV29-1 and TRBJ1-2; the D gene is possibly TRBD1 (5 bases). Germline lookup yields CDR1 SQVTM and CDR2 ANQGSEA. The V end was cut by 5 bases, the J end by 4 bases, with 17 bases between. The CDR3 sequence is 14 residues long. This CDR3 reads CSVHDRGTGYGYTF. CDR3 DNA sequence: TGCAGCGTTCATGACCGGGGGACTGGCTATGGCTACACCTTC.

Comment on this clonotype: One end of the junction varies from germline; a read error may be responsible. The chain is built from TRBV7-3 and TRBJ2-3; TRBD2 matches 8 bases. CDR1 is SGHTA, CDR2 FQGTGA, per germline. The CDR3 is made up of 14 amino acids. CDR3 sequence (DNA): TGTGCCAGCAGCTCAGGACTAGCAGGTGATACGCGGTATTTT. It codes for CASSSGLAGDTRYF.

This clonotype was recorded a few times. The CDR3 DNA sequence: TGTGCCAGCAGCTTAGCGTGGGACCAAGGTCCAGGGAGAACCGGGGAGCTGTTTTTT. Translation: CASSLAWDQGPGRTGELFF. V is TRBV7-9 and J is TRBJ2-2; D tentatively reads TRBD1 or TRBD2 (5 bases each). Per germline, CDR1 SEHNR and CDR2 FQNEAQ (reference sequence). The CDR3 loop spans 19 amino acids. Trimming cost V 0 bases and J 5 bases, with 22 bases left between them.

This clonotype appeared a few times. The chain combines TRBV2 with TRBJ2-3; 9 bases align to TRBD2. J lost 3 bases, V lost 5 bases, and 6 bases had no gene match. Germline-derived CDR1 and CDR2 are SNHLY and FYNNEI. This CDR3 has 15 residues. The CDR3 coding sequence is TGTGCCAGCAGTTTTTTAGCGGGGGAGACAGATACGCAGTATTTT. This codes for CASSFLAGETDTQYF.

The J gene is TRBJ2-1, the V gene TRBV4-2; D not resolved. The germline V gene has CDR1 LGHNA and CDR2 YNFKEQ. The CDR3 length is 14 residues. The germline V and J ends were trimmed by 0 bases and 5 bases, with 8 bases remaining between them. The DNA for the CDR3 is TGTGCCAGCAGCCAAGAAGCACTGCACAATGAGCAGTTCTTC. Amino acid sequence: CASSQEALHNEQFF.

The chain is built from TRBV4-1 and TRBJ1-5; 7 bases line up with TRBD1. The germline V gene encodes CDR1 MGHRA and CDR2 YSYEKL. CDR3 length: 16 amino acids. After removal of 1 base from V and 7 bases from J, the junction contained 10 bases not matched to a gene. CDR3 amino acids: CASSQVHDRAGQPQHF. The CDR3 DNA is TGCGCCAGCAGCCAAGTCCACGACAGGGCTGGCCAGCCCCAGCATTTT.

The chain recombines TRBV12-5 with TRBJ1-1; D might be TRBD1 (6 bases). The V end was cut by 1 base, the J end by 4 bases, with 13 bases between. Germline CDR1 reads LGHNT; CDR2 reads FRNRAP. This CDR3 spans 15 amino acids. CDR3 residues: CASGLADSWATEAFF. CDR3 bases: TGTGCTAGTGGTTTGGCGGACAGTTGGGCCACTGAAGCTTTCTTT.